These T cell receptor beta chains were read from a single sample in a study of blood T cell repertoires in COVID-19. Assay used: immunoSEQ multiplex PCR; TCRdb lists only in-frame clones, some missing. The sample comprises 200,000 or so clones, approximately 81% of which are singletons, and over 2.5% rests with the top ten. Sequenced sample: peripheral blood. The receptors here all came from a man between 45 and 60 years old who had recovered from COVID-19. Both conserved end residues are part of each CDR3. D genes are given only for firm matches. Clone size is shown for a subset of rows, as once, few, many or a class of expanded clone.

CASSIMGRANYGYTF TGTGCCAGTAGTATAATGGGGAGAGCTAACTATGGCTACACCTTC NA TRBV19 NA TRBJ1-2
CAWSGPFVGEGSYEQYF TGTGCCTGGAGTGGGCCTTTTGTGGGGGAGGGCTCCTACGAGCAGTACTTC NA TRBV30 TRBD2 TRBJ2-7
CASSLGRGKDGYTF TGCGCCAGCAGCTTGGGCAGGGGGAAGGATGGCTACACCTTC NA TRBV5-1 TRBD1 TRBJ1-2
CASSTAGGPQETQYF TGCGCCAGCAGTACGGCGGGAGGGCCACAAGAGACCCAGTACTTC NA TRBV5-1 TRBD2 TRBJ2-5
CASSAHRTGPSEQYF TGTGCCAGCAGCGCTCACCGGACAGGACCCTCCGAGCAGTACTTC NA TRBV3-1/TRBV3-2 TRBD1 TRBJ2-7
CASSLSEGLDLVYEQYF TGTGCCAGCAGTTTATCGGAGGGACTAGATCTCGTCTACGAGCAGTACTTC NA TRBV27 TRBD2 TRBJ2-7
CASSLAADWRTEAFF TGTGCCAGCAGCTTGGCCGCAGACTGGCGCACTGAAGCTTTCTTT once TRBV5-4 NA TRBJ1-1
CASSRGTGSYEQYF TGTGCCAGCAGCCGCGGGACAGGGTCCTACGAGCAGTACTTC NA TRBV27 TRBD1 TRBJ2-7
CASSLPFGPQPEQYF TGTGCCAGCAGTCTTCCCTTTGGGCCTCAACCCGAGCAGTACTTC NA TRBV28 NA TRBJ2-7
CSASNWTSGKGEQFF TGCAGTGCTAGTAACTGGACTAGCGGGAAGGGTGAGCAGTTCTTC NA TRBV20-1 TRBD2 TRBJ2-1
CASSTSGRGYEQYF TGTGCCAGTAGTACGAGCGGGAGAGGCTACGAGCAGTACTTC NA TRBV19 TRBD2 TRBJ2-7
CAWTGQVNQPQHF TGTGCCTGGACCGGACAGGTAAATCAGCCCCAGCATTTT NA TRBV30 TRBD1 TRBJ1-5
CASSFSSGSRNEQFF TGTGCCAGCAGCTTCTCTAGCGGGAGTCGCAATGAGCAGTTCTTC NA TRBV7-8 TRBD2 TRBJ2-1
CASSSYPGQVDGYTF TGTGCCAGCAGTTCCTATCCTGGACAGGTGGATGGCTACACCTTC NA TRBV27 TRBD1 TRBJ1-2
CASSRRGSPTYNEQFF TGTGCCAGCTCCCGACGGGGGAGCCCTACCTACAATGAGCAGTTCTTC NA TRBV18 NA TRBJ2-1
CASSSTQLPGLAKSSYEQYF TGTGCCAGCAGCTCTACCCAACTTCCGGGACTAGCGAAGAGCTCCTACGAGCAGTACTTC NA TRBV6-6 TRBD2 TRBJ2-7
CASSYGGSGTDTQYF TGTGCCAGCAGTTACGGCGGGAGCGGGACAGATACGCAGTATTTT NA TRBV6-6 TRBD2 TRBJ2-3
CASSLDSRETQYF TGCGCCAGCAGCTTGGATAGTCGAGAGACCCAGTACTTC NA TRBV5-1 NA TRBJ2-5
CASRNRENTEAFF TGTGCCAGCCGAAACAGGGAGAACACTGAAGCTTTCTTT NA TRBV2 NA TRBJ1-1
CASSSQGYSPLHF TGTGCCAGCAGTTCGCAGGGCTATTCACCCCTCCACTTT NA TRBV6-2/TRBV6-3 NA TRBJ1-6
CASSYAGDTQYF TGTGCCAGCAGTTATGCGGGAGATACGCAGTATTTT NA TRBV6-5 NA TRBJ2-3
CASSPMTGGFYNEQFF TGTGCCAGCAGTCCCATGACAGGGGGATTCTACAATGAGCAGTTCTTC NA TRBV27 TRBD1 TRBJ2-1
CASSSGGYRTYNEQFF TGTGCCAGCAGTTCAGGGGGTTACCGCACCTACAATGAGCAGTTCTTC NA TRBV6-5 TRBD1 TRBJ2-1
CASSQVSVTSRSYEQYF TGTGCCAGCAGCCAAGTATCCGTGACTAGCCGTTCCTACGAGCAGTACTTC NA TRBV3-1/TRBV3-2 TRBD2 TRBJ2-7
CASSRQGWQPQHF TGTGCCAGCAGTCGACAGGGGTGGCAGCCCCAGCATTTT NA TRBV27 TRBD1 TRBJ1-5
CASSYGRNNEQFF TGTGCCAGCAGTTACGGGAGGAACAATGAGCAGTTCTTC NA TRBV6-6 NA TRBJ2-1
CASSFIGQGRNQPQHF TGTGCCAGCAGTTTTATCGGCCAGGGTAGGAATCAGCCCCAGCATTTT few TRBV28 NA TRBJ1-5
CSAHLAGGQGISYNEQFF TGCAGCGCCCATCTAGCGGGAGGCCAGGGGATCTCCTACAATGAGCAGTTCTTC NA TRBV29-1 TRBD2 TRBJ2-1
CASSSPVPGQGVRTEAFF TGTGCCAGCAGTTCACCTGTCCCGGGACAGGGAGTAAGGACTGAAGCTTTCTTT NA TRBV28 TRBD1 TRBJ1-1
CASSLDPRPNTGELFF TGTGCCAGCAGTTTAGATCCTAGACCTAACACCGGGGAGCTGTTTTTT NA TRBV6-6 NA TRBJ2-2
CVRSFSQGACTDTQYF TGTGTCAGAAGCTTTTCGCAGGGGGCGTGCACAGATACGCAGTATTTT NA TRBV7-5 NA TRBJ2-3
CASSNRDRLSAQYF TGCGCCAGCAGCAACCGGGACAGGCTCTCGGCCCAGTACTTC NA TRBV5-1 TRBD1 TRBJ2-5
CASSLVAANEKLFF TGTGCCAGCAGTTTAGTGGCAGCTAATGAAAAACTGTTTTTT NA TRBV27 NA TRBJ1-4
CASSLECGGTHSHGPQHF TGTGCCAGCAGCTTGGAGTGCGGGGGGACACACAGTCATGGTCCCCAGCATTTT NA TRBV5-6 NA TRBJ1-5
CASSPGGPIEQFF TGTGCCAGCAGTCCCGGAGGGCCCATTGAGCAGTTCTTC NA TRBV27 NA TRBJ2-1
CATSEGQGAADNEQFF TGTGCCACCAGTGAGGGACAGGGGGCGGCGGACAATGAGCAGTTCTTC NA TRBV24-1 TRBD1 TRBJ2-1
CASSTGNRGSGNTIYF TGTGCCAGTAGTACCGGAAACAGGGGTTCTGGAAACACCATATATTTT NA TRBV19 TRBD1 TRBJ1-3
CASSSYGTSGIEQYF TGTGCCAGCAGCTCATACGGGACTAGCGGGATCGAGCAGTACTTC NA TRBV4-2 TRBD2 TRBJ2-7
CASTPLSRLETQYF TGTGCCAGCACCCCGTTGTCCAGGCTGGAGACCCAGTACTTC NA TRBV21-1 NA TRBJ2-5
CASSPQTVLYGYTF TGTGCCAGCTCACCTCAGACAGTCCTCTATGGCTACACCTTC NA TRBV18 NA TRBJ1-2
CASSLSGRGETQYF TGTGCCAGCAGCTTATCGGGGAGGGGGGAGACCCAGTACTTC NA TRBV7-2 NA TRBJ2-5
CASSQVPGQGKETQYF TGCGCCAGCAGCCAAGTTCCAGGACAGGGTAAAGAGACCCAGTACTTC NA TRBV4-1 TRBD1 TRBJ2-5
CAWSVLAGYGYTF TGTGCCTGGAGTGTACTGGCAGGCTATGGCTACACCTTC NA TRBV30 NA TRBJ1-2
CASSLGTSGANEQFF TGCGCCAGCAGCCTCGGGACTAGCGGGGCAAATGAGCAGTTCTTC NA TRBV4-1 TRBD2 TRBJ2-1
CASSADRNTEAFF TGCGCCAGCAGTGCTGACAGGAACACTGAAGCTTTCTTT NA TRBV10-1 NA TRBJ1-1
CASSLRSGNYGYTF TGTGCCAGCAGCTTGCGGTCCGGTAACTATGGCTACACCTTC NA TRBV5-4 NA TRBJ1-2
CAISGPGLAGVGTQYF TGTGCCATCTCTGGACCAGGACTAGCGGGAGTGGGGACCCAGTACTTC once TRBV10-3 TRBD2 TRBJ2-5
CASRTKGQGSSGANVLTF TGTGCCAGCAGGACCAAGGGACAGGGAAGCTCTGGGGCCAACGTCCTGACTTTC few TRBV2 TRBD1 TRBJ2-6
CASSPGQGSFHGYTF TGTGCCAGCAGTCCCGGACAGGGGTCCTTCCATGGCTACACCTTC NA TRBV28 TRBD1 TRBJ1-2
CASSLGQGVAGANVLTF TGTGCCAGTAGCCTAGGACAGGGAGTGGCGGGGGCCAACGTCCTGACTTTC NA TRBV19 TRBD1 TRBJ2-6
CAWSVHGNTEAFF TGTGCCTGGAGTGTGCACGGGAACACTGAAGCTTTCTTT NA TRBV30 NA TRBJ1-1
CASSWTGDGTDTQYF TGTGCCAGCAGCTGGACAGGGGACGGCACAGATACGCAGTATTTT NA TRBV28 TRBD1 TRBJ2-3